Following are 19 T cell receptor beta chains from one sample sequenced in a study of blood T cell repertoires in COVID-19. Sequencing used immunoSEQ multiplex PCR; TCRdb keeps in-frame clones, though not all of them. Found here are fewer than 400,000 clones, about 86% of them singletons; the top ten hold 2.5% to 3.5%. The sample consisted of peripheral blood. The receptors come from a man between 25 and 39 years old with active or convalescent COVID-19.

The V and J genes are TRBV2 and TRBJ2-5; 14 positions agree with TRBD2. Germline values: CDR1 SNHLY, CDR2 FYNNEI. Trimming took 4 bases from V and 4 from J; bases not matched to a gene: 2. The CDR3 runs to 15 residues. The CDR3 DNA reads as TGTGCCAGCAGTGTGGGACTAGCGGGAGTAGAGACCCAGTACTTC. Protein product: CASSVGLAGVETQYF.

J is TRBJ1-6 and V is TRBV9; D may be TRBD1 (5 bases). The CDR3 is 15 residues long. Germline-derived CDR1 and CDR2 are SGDLS and YYNGEE. V was cut by 2 bases and J by 6 bases, with 12 bases left in between. The CDR3 region is CASSVGGLTNSPLHF. The CDR3 nucleotides read TGTGCCAGCAGCGTGGGGGGACTGACTAATTCACCCCTCCACTTT. The full variable domain, completed using reference TRBV9 and TRBJ1-6, is DSGVTQTPKHLITATGQRVTLRCSPRSGDLSVYWYQQSLDQGLQFLIQYYNGEERAKGNILERFSAQQFPDLHSELNLSSLELGDSALYFCASSVGGLTNSPLHFGNGTRLTVT.

This chain joins TRBV4-1 and TRBJ1-5; the match to TRBD1 covers 8 bases. The CDR3 sequence is 15 residues long. V trimming: 4 bases; J trimming: 5 bases; junction bases outside the gene matches: 7. Germline assignment: CDR1 MGHRA and CDR2 YSYEKL. The CDR3 region is CASSPRQGTDQPQHF. The DNA for the CDR3 is TGCGCCAGCAGCCCAAGACAGGGGACGGATCAGCCCCAGCATTTT.

The rearrangement links TRBV30 to TRBJ1-2; 7 nucleotides align to TRBD1. CDR3 size: 13 residues. V shed 3 bases, J shed 7 bases, and the junction held 8 bases outside the gene matches. CDR1 GTSNPN and CDR2 SVGIG come from the germline V gene (reference sequence). The CDR3 nucleotides are TGTGCCTGGAGGGAGACAGGGCGGGGTGGCTACACCTTC. Translation gives CAWRETGRGGYTF.

The chain is built from TRBV5-5 and TRBJ2-3; D not certain. This CDR3 spans 12 amino acids. Germline CDR1 SGHKS, CDR2 YYEKEE (reference sequence). V gave up 4 bases and J gave up 3 bases, with 6 bases separating them. The CDR3 protein is CASSPRTDTQYF. CDR3 sequence (DNA): TGTGCCAGCAGCCCTCGGACAGATACGCAGTATTTT.

The chain carries TRBV6-5 and TRBJ2-1; the D gene is possibly TRBD2 (7 bases). This CDR3 has 14 residues. Germline lookup yields CDR1 MNHEY and CDR2 SVGAGI. The V and J ends lost 8 bases and 6 bases respectively, with 17 bases between them. The chain's CDR3 is CASGEGDLGNEQFF. The CDR3 nucleotides read TGTGCCAGCGGGGAGGGGGATCTGGGCAATGAGCAGTTCTTC.

This clone was found once. The genes are TRBV25-1 and TRBJ2-6; 7 bases map to TRBD1. Germline-derived CDR1 and CDR2 are MGHDK and SYGVNS. The CDR3 consists of 17 residues. V was pared by 3 bases and J by 3 bases, with 8 bases of the junction left unmatched. DNA for the CDR3: TGTGCCAGCAGTGATCCTACAGGGGTTGGTGGGGCCAACGTCCTGACTTTC. Translated, it gives CASSDPTGVGGANVLTF. Full variable domain (outside the CDR3, taken from reference TRBV25-1 and TRBJ2-6): EADIYQTPRYLVIGTGKKITLECSQTMGHDKMYWYQQDPGMELHLIHYSYGVNSTEKGDLSSESTVSRIRTEHFPLTLESARPSHTSQYLCASSDPTGVGGANVLTFGAGSRLTVL.

The V gene is TRBV11-3, the J gene TRBJ2-7, with TRBD1 as a possible D gene (6 bases). The V gene's germline CDR1 is SGHNT and CDR2 YENEEA. Trimming removed 4 bases at V and 4 bases at J, with 11 bases between. This CDR3 is 13 amino acids long. The chain's CDR3 is CASSYYRVYEQYF. As DNA, the CDR3 is TGTGCCAGCAGCTATTACAGGGTATACGAGCAGTACTTC.

V usage is TRBV5-1 and J usage is TRBJ2-5, with a possible D match to TRBD2 (5 bases). In germline, CDR1 is SGHRS, CDR2 YFSETQ. This CDR3 spans 13 amino acids. V lost 4 bases and J lost 2, with 9 bases in between. The CDR3 spells CASSLGLQETQYF. The DNA of the CDR3 is TGCGCCAGCAGCCTTGGACTTCAAGAGACCCAGTACTTC.

The CDR3 sequence: CASSLFSGYSYNEQFF. The CDR3 coding sequence is TGTGCCAGCAGCCTCTTTAGCGGGTACTCCTACAATGAGCAGTTCTTC. This rearrangement joins TRBV9 to TRBJ2-1; 7 nucleotides line up with TRBD2. The CDR3 is 16 amino acids. From germline, CDR1 is SGDLS and CDR2 YYNGEE. V lost 4 bases, J lost 0 bases, and 7 bases stayed unmatched. The full variable domain, rest sourced from reference TRBV9 and TRBJ2-1, is DSGVTQTPKHLITATGQRVTLRCSPRSGDLSVYWYQQSLDQGLQFLIQYYNGEERAKGNILERFSAQQFPDLHSELNLSSLELGDSALYFCASSLFSGYSYNEQFFGPGTRLTVL.

The chain recombines TRBV3-1 (or the pseudogene TRBV3-2) with TRBJ2-5; TRBD1 aligns across 9 bases. There are 17 residues in the CDR3. V lost 4 bases to trimming and J lost 2 bases; unmatched junction nucleotides: 11. The germline V gene encodes CDR1 LGHDT and CDR2 YNNKEL (reference sequence). The CDR3 nucleotides read TGTGCCAGCAGCCGAGGAACCGGGACAGGGCAACAAGAGACCCAGTACTTC. Translation: CASSRGTGTGQQETQYF.

This clone appeared once. This sequence joins TRBV5-1 and TRBJ2-6, with D maybe TRBD1 (5 bases). Trimming pared 0 bases from V and 3 bases from J, leaving 13 bases between. The CDR3 contains 17 residues. From germline, CDR1 is SGHRS and CDR2 YFSETQ. This CDR3 reads CASSLGQGLVGANVLTF. For the CDR3, the DNA is TGCGCCAGCAGCTTGGGCCAGGGCCTGGTTGGGGCCAACGTCCTGACTTTC.

The sample holds one count of this clone. The chain links TRBV4-3 to TRBJ2-2; 9 bases fit TRBD2. Germline V gene data show CDR1 as LGHNA and CDR2 as YSLEER. Trimming at V came to 2 bases and at J to 4 bases, leaving 8 bases not matched to a gene. The CDR3 runs to 17 residues. The CDR3 region has the DNA TGCGCCAGCAGCCAAAGCCGTAGCGGGAGAGTCACCGGGGAGCTGTTTTTT. Translation: CASSQSRSGRVTGELFF.

This clone was picked up a small number of times. At one of its ends the junction is not consistent with the germline gene, which may arise from a read error. The genes are TRBV11-2 and TRBJ2-1, with D possibly being TRBD1 (6 bases). The germline gives CDR1 SGHAT, CDR2 FQNNGV. There are 13 residues in the CDR3. The CDR3 loop reads CASSLDSAGVGIF. The CDR3 DNA reads as TGTGCCAGCAGCTTAGATTCCGCAGGGGTCGGGATCTTC.

This CDR3 is CASSNGGQEYGYTF. The CDR3 DNA follows: TGTGCCAGCAGCAATGGGGGACAGGAGTATGGCTACACCTTC. This chain connects TRBV21-1 to TRBJ1-2; TRBD1 is taken as the D call from the table, unchecked against the DNA. TRBV21-1 is a pseudogene locus. The CDR3 totals 14 residues.

The chain is built from TRBV7-2 and TRBJ2-7; D is unresolved. Germline CDR1 is SGHTA and CDR2 is FQGNSA. Trimming removed 5 bases from V and 2 bases from J, with 13 bases in between. The CDR3 loop spans 14 amino acids. In nucleotides, the CDR3 is TGTGCCAGCAGCCTAGACGGGTTTACCTACGAGCAGTACTTC. This sequence encodes CASSLDGFTYEQYF.

This rearrangement joins TRBV5-8 to TRBJ2-1; TRBD2 agrees at 10 bases. V dropped 5 bases and J dropped 5; count of bases not matched to a gene: 7. Germline V lookup: CDR1 SGHTS, CDR2 YDEGEE. This CDR3 comprises 15 residues. The CDR3 loop reads CASSSGTSVHNEQFF. Written as DNA, the CDR3 is TGTGCCAGCAGTTCCGGGACTAGCGTCCACAATGAGCAGTTCTTC.

The chain carries TRBV25-1 and TRBJ1-6; D may be TRBD1 (5 bases). Trimming stripped 1 base from V and 5 bases from J, with 9 bases between. Germline-derived CDR1 and CDR2 are MGHDK and SYGVNS. This CDR3 has 15 amino acids. The CDR3 sequence is CASSEWGRDNSPLHF. CDR3 nucleotide sequence: TGTGCCAGCAGTGAATGGGGCAGAGATAATTCACCCCTCCACTTT.

The gene calls are TRBV5-1 and TRBJ2-1; 8 bases are shared with TRBD2. Germline CDR1 is SGHRS and CDR2 is YFSETQ. The CDR3 sequence is 16 residues long. Trimming removed 2 bases from V and 3 bases from J; junction bases left unmatched: 7. CDR3 sequence: CASSFTPSGSYNEQFF. CDR3 coding DNA: TGCGCCAGCAGCTTCACCCCCAGCGGGAGCTACAATGAGCAGTTCTTC.